Shown below are 2 T cell receptor beta chains from a single sample sequenced in a study of cytomegalovirus exposure and HLA in healthy donors. The PCR was carried out with 60 Vbeta primers and 13 Jbeta primers. The assay was immunoSEQ multiplex PCR, and TCRdb's table has in-frame clones only and misses some. This table holds around 130,000 clones, around 90% found once. Sequencing used PBMCs. The receptors come from a woman aged 40 to 50 in good health and CMV-seronegative.

The chain combines TRBV11-3 with TRBJ2-7, with TRBD1 matching over 8 bases. V shed 5 bases and J 4 bases; nucleotides not matched to a gene: 7. There are 14 residues in the CDR3. Germline V gene data show CDR1 as SGHNT and CDR2 as YENEEA. The CDR3 nucleotides read TGTGCCAGCAGCCCCCCCAGGGGGCTGTACGAGCAGTACTTC. Translated, it gives CASSPPRGLYEQYF.

V usage is TRBV5-1 and J usage is TRBJ2-6; D remains unclear. This CDR3 spans 16 amino acids. The V end lost 1 base, the J end lost 0 bases, and 8 bases lay between the germline ends. The germline V gene encodes CDR1 SGHRS and CDR2 YFSETQ. CDR3: CASSLYSSSGANVLTF. The CDR3, as DNA: TGCGCCAGCAGCTTGTACAGCAGCTCTGGGGCCAACGTCCTGACTTTC.